This T cell receptor beta chain was obtained from a study of identical twins. CDR3 length equals 23 residues. TCRdb reprocessed the 5' RACE reads via MiXCR and lists one record per CDR3 protein. The sample holds 300,000 or so distinct CDR3 sequences, nearly 9.5% seen once. Separately, the same data were catalogued under a study of yellow fever vaccine responses in identical twins.

V and J are TRBV12-2 and TRBJ2-7; TRBD2 reflects the table's D call only, with no check against the DNA. TRBV12-2 is reported as a pseudogene. The source of this sequence is a woman younger than 35 in good health. What was sequenced was CD8+ T cells sorted from blood. CDR3 in amino acids: CASRLGARRVVAGGQTLPYEQYF. CDR3 DNA sequence: TGTGCAAGTCGCTTAGGAGCGCGCCGAGTGGTAGCGGGGGGTCAAACACTCCCCTACGAGCAGTACTTC.